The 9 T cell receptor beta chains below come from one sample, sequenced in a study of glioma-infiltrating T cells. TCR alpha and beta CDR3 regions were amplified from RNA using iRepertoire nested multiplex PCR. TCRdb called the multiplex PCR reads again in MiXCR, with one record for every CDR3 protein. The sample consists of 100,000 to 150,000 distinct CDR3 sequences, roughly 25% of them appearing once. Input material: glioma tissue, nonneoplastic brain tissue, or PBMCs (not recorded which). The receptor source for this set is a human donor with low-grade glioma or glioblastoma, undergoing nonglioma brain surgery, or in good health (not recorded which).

The DNA for the CDR3 is TGTGCCAGCAGTTCCGATAAGTGGGACAGGAGAAATAAGCCCCAGCATTTT. It encodes CASSSDKWDRRNKPQHF. The chain recombines TRBV28 with TRBJ1-5; TRBD1 aligns across 8 bases. The CDR3 extends over 17 amino acids. The germline CDR1 and CDR2 sequences are MDHEN and SYDVKM. V lost 4 bases and J lost 8; bases outside the gene matches: 16.

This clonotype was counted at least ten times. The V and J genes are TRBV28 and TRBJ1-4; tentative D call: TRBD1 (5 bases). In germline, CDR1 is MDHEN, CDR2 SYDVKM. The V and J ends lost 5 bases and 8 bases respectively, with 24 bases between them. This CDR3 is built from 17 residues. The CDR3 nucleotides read TGTGCCAGCAGTCTCAGATTTATCAGGGTCCGGGAGGAAAAACTGTTTTTT. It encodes CASSLRFIRVREEKLFF.

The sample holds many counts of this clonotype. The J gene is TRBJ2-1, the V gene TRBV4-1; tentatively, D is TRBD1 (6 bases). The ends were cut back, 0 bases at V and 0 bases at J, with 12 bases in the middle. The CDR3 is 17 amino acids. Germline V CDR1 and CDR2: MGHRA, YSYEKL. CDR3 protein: CASSQDPQGSSYNEQFF. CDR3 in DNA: TGCGCCAGCAGCCAAGATCCCCAGGGGAGCTCCTACAATGAGCAGTTCTTC.

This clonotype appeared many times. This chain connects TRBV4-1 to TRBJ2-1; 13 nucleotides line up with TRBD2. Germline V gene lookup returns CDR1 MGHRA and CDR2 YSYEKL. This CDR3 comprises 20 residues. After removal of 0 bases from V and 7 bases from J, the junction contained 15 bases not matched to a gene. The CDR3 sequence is CASSQEHTARTSGRRNEQFF. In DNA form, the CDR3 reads TGCGCCAGCAGCCAAGAACATACGGCAAGGACTAGCGGGAGAAGAAATGAGCAGTTCTTC.

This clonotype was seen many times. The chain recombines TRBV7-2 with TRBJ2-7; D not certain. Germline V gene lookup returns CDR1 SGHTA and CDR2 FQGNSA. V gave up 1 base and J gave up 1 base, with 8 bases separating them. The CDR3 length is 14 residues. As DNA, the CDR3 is TGTGCCAGCAGCTTAGGTAGCCTTTCCTACGAGCAGTACTTC. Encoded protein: CASSLGSLSYEQYF.

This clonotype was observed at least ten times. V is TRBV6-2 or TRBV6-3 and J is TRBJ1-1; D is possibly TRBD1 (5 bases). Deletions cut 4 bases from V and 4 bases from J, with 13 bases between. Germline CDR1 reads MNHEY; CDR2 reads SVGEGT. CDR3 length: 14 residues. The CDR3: CASSSGDLGTEAFF. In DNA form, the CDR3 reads TGTGCCAGCAGTTCGGGGGACCTGGGCACTGAAGCTTTCTTT.

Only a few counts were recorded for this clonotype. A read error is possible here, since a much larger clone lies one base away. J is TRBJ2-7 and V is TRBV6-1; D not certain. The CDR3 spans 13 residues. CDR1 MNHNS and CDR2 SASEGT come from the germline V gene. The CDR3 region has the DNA TGTGTCAGCAGCCCTCAGGACCGCTACGAGCAGTACTTC. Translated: CVSSPQDRYEQYF.

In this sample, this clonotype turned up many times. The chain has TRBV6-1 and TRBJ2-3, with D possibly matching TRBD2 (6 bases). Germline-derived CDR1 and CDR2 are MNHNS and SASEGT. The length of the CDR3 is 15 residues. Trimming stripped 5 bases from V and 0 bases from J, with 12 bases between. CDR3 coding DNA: TGTGCCAGCAGTTACGCGCTAGCGAGCACAGATACGCAGTATTTT. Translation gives CASSYALASTDTQYF.

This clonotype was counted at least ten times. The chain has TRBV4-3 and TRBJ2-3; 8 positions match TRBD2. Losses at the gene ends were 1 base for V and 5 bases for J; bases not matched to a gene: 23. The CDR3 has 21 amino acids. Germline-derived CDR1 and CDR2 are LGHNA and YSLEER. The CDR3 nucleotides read TGCGCCAGCAGCCAAGGGATCCGTTGGCGGGAGGAGCTATTACCAGGAGATACGCAGTATTTT. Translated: CASSQGIRWREELLPGDTQYF.